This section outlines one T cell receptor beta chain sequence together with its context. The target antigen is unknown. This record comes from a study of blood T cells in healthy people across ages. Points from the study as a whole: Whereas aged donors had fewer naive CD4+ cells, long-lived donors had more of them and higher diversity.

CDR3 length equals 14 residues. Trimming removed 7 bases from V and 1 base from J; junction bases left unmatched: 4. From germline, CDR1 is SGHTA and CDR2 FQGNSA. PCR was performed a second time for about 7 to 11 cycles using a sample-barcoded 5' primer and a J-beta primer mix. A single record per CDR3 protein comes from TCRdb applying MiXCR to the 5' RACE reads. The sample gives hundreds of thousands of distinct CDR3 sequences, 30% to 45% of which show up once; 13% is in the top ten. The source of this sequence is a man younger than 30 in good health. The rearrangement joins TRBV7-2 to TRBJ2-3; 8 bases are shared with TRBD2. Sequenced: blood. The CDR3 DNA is TGTGCCAGCACCTCCGGGGGGGGCACAGATACGCAGTATTTT. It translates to CASTSGGGTDTQYF.